These T cell receptor beta chains were read from a single sample in a study of blood T cell repertoires in COVID-19. Generated by immunoSEQ multiplex PCR, the TCRdb table keeps only in-frame clones and is missing some. This table has 310,000 or so clones, around 88% appearing once. Sequencing used PBMCs or T cells enriched from blood (not recorded which). These receptors were taken from a woman aged 35 to 49 who had recovered from COVID-19. CDR3s leave out the opening cysteine and the closing phenylalanine or tryptophan. A row's size may be missing; if present it is once, few, many or a size class.

CDR3aa	v_gene	j_gene	abundance
ASSSPHRLAGPHNEQF	TRBV7-2	TRBJ2-1	-
ASSPTGTSGRKTQY	TRBV5-1	TRBJ2-5	-
ARPGQGSPKKYGYT	TRBV21-1	TRBJ1-2	-
ASSPDRVNQPQH	TRBV7-2	TRBJ1-5	-
AISGTGGRGDTQY	TRBV10-3	TRBJ2-3	-
AISVSSGFYEQY	TRBV10-3	TRBJ2-7	-
ASSQDLGVRYNEQF	TRBV3-1/TRBV3-2	TRBJ2-1	-
ASSQGGSGGYEQY	TRBV3-1/TRBV3-2	TRBJ2-7	-
AWSTRGDIRRYT	TRBV30	TRBJ1-2	-
ASSQGGSYEQF	TRBV3-1/TRBV3-2	TRBJ2-1	-
ASRAQPSGSSYEQY	TRBV2	TRBJ2-7	-
ASSQTSGPYNEQF	TRBV3-1/TRBV3-2	TRBJ2-1	-
ASRGVLSPLNVLT	TRBV28	TRBJ2-6	few
ASSRGEVYGYT	TRBV6-5	TRBJ1-2	-
ASSLSWYSGNTIY	TRBV6-2/TRBV6-3	TRBJ1-3	-
ASSPLAGLPSYNEQF	TRBV7-9	TRBJ2-1	few
ASSPTGVTHEQY	TRBV7-9	TRBJ2-7	-
ASSLLASSTDTQY	TRBV7-3	TRBJ2-3	-
ASSLTSGDNEQF	TRBV3-1/TRBV3-2	TRBJ2-1	-
ASSSQVPYEQY	TRBV28	TRBJ2-7	-
ASSFGLDRENTEAF	TRBV27	TRBJ1-1	-
ATSRDGGGGNTIY	TRBV15	TRBJ1-3	-
ASSAQGARGYT	TRBV19	TRBJ1-2	-
ASSLLDGDYEQY	TRBV28	TRBJ2-7	-
ASSSAGAGEQY	TRBV11-2	TRBJ2-7	-
ASSRDPARGSLH	TRBV5-4	TRBJ1-6	-
AWGQGTGANVLT	TRBV30	TRBJ2-6	-
AWSSGVGEKLF	TRBV30	TRBJ1-4	-
ARSDPEGQGNQPQH	TRBV5-3	TRBJ1-5	-
ASSHPQNKNTEAF	TRBV19	TRBJ1-1	-
ATHRERGEKLF	TRBV28	TRBJ1-4	-
ASSLAGTTFTQY	TRBV28	TRBJ2-3	-
ASRWTGNVQPQH	TRBV2	TRBJ1-5	-
ASSLQGDEPQH	TRBV19	TRBJ1-5	once
ASSFQGADTEAF	TRBV7-9	TRBJ1-1	-
ASSKPKGILNTEAF	TRBV21-1	TRBJ1-1	-